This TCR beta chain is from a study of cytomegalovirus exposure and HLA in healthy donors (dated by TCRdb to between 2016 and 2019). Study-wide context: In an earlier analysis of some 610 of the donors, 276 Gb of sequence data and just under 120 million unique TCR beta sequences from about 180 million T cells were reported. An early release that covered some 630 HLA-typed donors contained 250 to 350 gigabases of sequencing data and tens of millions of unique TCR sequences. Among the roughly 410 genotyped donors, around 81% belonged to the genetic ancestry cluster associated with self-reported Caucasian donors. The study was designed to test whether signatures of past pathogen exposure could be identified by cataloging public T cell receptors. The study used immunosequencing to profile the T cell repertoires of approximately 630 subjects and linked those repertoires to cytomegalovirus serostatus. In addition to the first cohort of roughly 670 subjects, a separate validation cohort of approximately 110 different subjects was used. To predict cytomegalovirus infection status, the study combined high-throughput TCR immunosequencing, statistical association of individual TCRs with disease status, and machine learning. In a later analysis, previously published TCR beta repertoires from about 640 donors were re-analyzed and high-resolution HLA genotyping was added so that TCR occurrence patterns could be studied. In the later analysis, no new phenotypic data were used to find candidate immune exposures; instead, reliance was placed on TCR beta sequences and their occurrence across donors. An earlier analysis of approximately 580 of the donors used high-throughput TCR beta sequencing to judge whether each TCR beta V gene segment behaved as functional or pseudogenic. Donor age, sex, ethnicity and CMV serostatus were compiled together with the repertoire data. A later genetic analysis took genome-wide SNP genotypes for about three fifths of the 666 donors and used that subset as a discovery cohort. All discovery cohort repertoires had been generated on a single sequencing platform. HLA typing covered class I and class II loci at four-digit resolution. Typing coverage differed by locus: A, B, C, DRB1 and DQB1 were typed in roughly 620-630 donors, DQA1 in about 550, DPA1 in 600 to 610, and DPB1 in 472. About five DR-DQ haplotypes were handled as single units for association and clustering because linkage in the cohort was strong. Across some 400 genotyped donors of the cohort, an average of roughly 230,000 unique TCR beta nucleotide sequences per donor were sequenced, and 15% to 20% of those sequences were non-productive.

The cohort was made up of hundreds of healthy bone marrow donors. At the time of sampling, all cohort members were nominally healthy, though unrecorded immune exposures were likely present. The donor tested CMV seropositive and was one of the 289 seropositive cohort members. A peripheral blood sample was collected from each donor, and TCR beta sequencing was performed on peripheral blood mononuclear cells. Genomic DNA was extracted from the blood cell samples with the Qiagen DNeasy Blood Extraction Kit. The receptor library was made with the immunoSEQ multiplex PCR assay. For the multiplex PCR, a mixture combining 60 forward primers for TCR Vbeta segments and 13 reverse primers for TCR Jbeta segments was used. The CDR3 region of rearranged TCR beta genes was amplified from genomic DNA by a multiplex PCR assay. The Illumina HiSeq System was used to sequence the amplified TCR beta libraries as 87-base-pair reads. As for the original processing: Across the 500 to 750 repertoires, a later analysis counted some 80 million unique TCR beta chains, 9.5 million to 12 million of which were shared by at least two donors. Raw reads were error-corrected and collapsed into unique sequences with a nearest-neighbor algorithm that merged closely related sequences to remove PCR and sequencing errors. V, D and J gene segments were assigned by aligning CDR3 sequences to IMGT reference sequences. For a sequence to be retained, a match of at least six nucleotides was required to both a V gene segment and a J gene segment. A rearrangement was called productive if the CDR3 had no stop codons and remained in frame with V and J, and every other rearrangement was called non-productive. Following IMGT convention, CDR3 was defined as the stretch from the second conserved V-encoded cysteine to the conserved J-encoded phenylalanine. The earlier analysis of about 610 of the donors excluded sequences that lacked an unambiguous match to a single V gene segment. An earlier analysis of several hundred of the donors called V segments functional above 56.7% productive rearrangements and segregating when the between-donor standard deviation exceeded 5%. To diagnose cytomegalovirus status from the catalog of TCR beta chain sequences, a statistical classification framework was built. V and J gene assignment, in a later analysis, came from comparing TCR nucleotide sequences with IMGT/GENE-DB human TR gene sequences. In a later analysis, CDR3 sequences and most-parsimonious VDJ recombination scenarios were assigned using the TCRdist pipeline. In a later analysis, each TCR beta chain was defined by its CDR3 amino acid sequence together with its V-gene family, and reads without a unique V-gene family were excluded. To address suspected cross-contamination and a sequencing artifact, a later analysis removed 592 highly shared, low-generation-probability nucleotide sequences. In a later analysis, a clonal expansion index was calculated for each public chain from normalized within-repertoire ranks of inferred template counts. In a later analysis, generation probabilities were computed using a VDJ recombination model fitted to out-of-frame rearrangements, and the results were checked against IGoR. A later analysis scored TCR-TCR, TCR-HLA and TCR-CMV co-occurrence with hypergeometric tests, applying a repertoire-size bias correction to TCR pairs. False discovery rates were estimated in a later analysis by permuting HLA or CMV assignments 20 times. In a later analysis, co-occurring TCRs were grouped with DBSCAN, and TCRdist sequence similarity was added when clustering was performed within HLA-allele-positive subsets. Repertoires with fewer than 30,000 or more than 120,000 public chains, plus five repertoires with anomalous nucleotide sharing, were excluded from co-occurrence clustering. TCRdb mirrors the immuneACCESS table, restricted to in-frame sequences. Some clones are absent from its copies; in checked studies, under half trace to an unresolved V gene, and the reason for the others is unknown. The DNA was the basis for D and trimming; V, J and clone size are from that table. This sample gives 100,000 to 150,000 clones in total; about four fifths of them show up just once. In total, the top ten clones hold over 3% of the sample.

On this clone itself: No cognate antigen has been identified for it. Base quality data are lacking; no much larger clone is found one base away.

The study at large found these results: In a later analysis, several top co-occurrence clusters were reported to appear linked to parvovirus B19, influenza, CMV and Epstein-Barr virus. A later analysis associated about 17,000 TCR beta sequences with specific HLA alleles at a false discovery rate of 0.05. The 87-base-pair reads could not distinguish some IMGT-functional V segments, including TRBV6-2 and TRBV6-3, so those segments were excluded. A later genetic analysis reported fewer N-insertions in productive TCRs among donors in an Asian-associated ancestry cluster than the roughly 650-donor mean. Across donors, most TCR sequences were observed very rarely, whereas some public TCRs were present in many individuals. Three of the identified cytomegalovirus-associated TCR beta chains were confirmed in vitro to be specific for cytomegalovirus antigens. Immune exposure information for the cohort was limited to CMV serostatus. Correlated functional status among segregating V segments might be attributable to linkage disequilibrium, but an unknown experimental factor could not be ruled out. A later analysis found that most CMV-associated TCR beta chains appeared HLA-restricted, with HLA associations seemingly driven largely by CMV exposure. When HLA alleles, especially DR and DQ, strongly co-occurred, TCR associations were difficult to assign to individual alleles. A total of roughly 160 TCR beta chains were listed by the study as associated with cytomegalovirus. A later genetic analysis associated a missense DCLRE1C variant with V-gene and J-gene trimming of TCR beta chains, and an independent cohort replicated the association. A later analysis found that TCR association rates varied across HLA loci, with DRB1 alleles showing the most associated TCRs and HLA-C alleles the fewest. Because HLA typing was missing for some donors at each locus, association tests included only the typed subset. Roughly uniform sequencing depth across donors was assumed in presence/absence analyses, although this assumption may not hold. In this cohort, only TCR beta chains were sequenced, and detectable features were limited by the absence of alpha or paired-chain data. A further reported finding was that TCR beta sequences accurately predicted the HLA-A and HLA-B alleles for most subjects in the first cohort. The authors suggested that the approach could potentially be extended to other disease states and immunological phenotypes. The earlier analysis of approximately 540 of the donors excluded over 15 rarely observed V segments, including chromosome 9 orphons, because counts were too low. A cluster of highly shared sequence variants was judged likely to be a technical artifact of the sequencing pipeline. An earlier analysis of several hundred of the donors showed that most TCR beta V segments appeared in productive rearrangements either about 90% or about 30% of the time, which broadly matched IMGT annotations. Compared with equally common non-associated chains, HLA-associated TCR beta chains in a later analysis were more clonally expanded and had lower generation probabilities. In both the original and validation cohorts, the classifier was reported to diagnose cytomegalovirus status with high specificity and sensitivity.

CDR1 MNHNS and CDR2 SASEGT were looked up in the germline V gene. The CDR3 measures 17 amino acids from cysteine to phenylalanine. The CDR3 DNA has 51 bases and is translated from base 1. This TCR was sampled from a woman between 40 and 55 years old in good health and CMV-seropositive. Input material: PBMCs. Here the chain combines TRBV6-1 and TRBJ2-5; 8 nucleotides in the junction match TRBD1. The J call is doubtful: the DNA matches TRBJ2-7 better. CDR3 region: CASSALGQGITSYEQYF. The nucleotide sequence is TGTGCCAGCAGTGCTCTCGGACAGGGTATAACCTCCTACGAGCAGTACTTC.